This TCR beta chain comes out of a study of blood T cells in healthy people across ages. Whole-study context: Capture via template switching afforded approximately one barcoded beta molecule per two T cells.

Trimming took off 6 bases at V and 6 bases at J, with 15 bases between the two ends. This CDR3 comprises 13 residues. CDR1 and CDR2 from the germline V gene are SQVTM and ANQGSEA. This clonotype was observed many times. The target antigen is unknown. Study-level results: No one knew whether donors had CMV, which possibly confounded expanded clonotype changes.

Donor samples were obtained from healthy Caucasian individuals from Russia, aged about 6 to 95. Every sample yielded at least 6 million isolated PBMCs. A second PCR of roughly 6 to 12 cycles used a sample-barcoded 5' primer and a J-beta primer mix. In TCRdb, the 5' RACE reads were re-called with MiXCR into one record per CDR3 protein. The sample contains some 1,500,000 distinct CDR3 sequences, 40% to 45% of which appear only once. The sequenced sample was blood. This clonotype was sampled from a woman in her late teens or twenties in good health. The gene calls are TRBV29-1 and TRBJ2-1; D is possibly TRBD1 or TRBD2 (5 bases each). CDR3 amino acids: CSVGKRGANEQFF. CDR3 nucleotide sequence: TGCAGCGTGGGAAAGAGGGGAGCCAATGAGCAGTTCTTC.